This entry lists 7 T cell receptor beta chains sequenced from one sample in a study of blood T cell repertoires in COVID-19. TCRdb's table, derived via immunoSEQ multiplex PCR, lists solely in-frame clones and lacks some. This table has 350,000 to 500,000 clones, about 87% appearing once. The specimen sequenced was peripheral blood. The origin of the receptors is a man in his late teens or twenties with COVID-19, enrolled during active disease.

The rearrangement joins TRBV6-5 to TRBJ1-6, with D perhaps TRBD1 (6 bases). The V gene's germline CDR1 is MNHEY and CDR2 SVGAGI. The germline V and J ends were trimmed by 8 bases and 0 bases, with 11 bases remaining between them. CDR3 length: 15 amino acids. The DNA of the CDR3 is TGTGCCAGCGGAACAGGGAGCTCCTATAATTCACCCCTCCACTTT. Its translation is CASGTGSSYNSPLHF.

The chain has TRBV7-2 and TRBJ1-1; D may be TRBD1 (5 bases). V was shortened by 5 bases and J by 3 bases, with 13 bases between the two germline ends. The V gene's germline CDR1 is SGHTA and CDR2 FQGNSA. The CDR3 runs 14 residues. CDR3 DNA: TGTGCCAGCAGCGTATATGGGGGGGACACTGAAGCTTTCTTT. It encodes CASSVYGGDTEAFF.

This clone was counted a few times. This sequence joins TRBV7-9 and TRBJ1-5; TRBD1 might be the D (5 bases). With 3 bases removed from V and 0 bases from J, the gap between germline ends came to 6 bases. This CDR3 is built from 14 residues. From germline, CDR1 is SEHNR and CDR2 FQNEAQ (reference sequence). CDR3 nucleotide sequence: TGTGCCAGCAGCTTGACAGATAGCAATCAGCCCCAGCATTTT. Translated, it gives CASSLTDSNQPQHF.

The CDR3 nucleotides are TGTGCCAGCAGACGACAGGAAAAACTGTTTTTT. As protein: CASRRQEKLFF. The chain carries TRBV7-9 and TRBJ1-4, with D possibly matching TRBD1 (5 bases). This CDR3 is built from 11 residues. CDR1 SEHNR and CDR2 FQNEAQ come from the germline V gene (reference sequence). With 6 bases removed from V and 8 bases from J, the gap between germline ends came to 7 bases.

The chain recombines TRBV3-1 (or the pseudogene TRBV3-2) with TRBJ1-6; 7 nucleotides agree with TRBD1. Trimming took 4 bases from V and 11 from J; bases not matched to a gene: 8. Germline CDR1 is LGHDT and CDR2 is YNNKEL (reference sequence). The CDR3 is 14 amino acids. The CDR3 coding sequence is TGTGCCAGCAGCCCCACGGGCCAGGGGGCACCCCTCCACTTT. Its translation is CASSPTGQGAPLHF.

The rearrangement links TRBV7-9 to TRBJ2-7; D is perhaps TRBD2 (6 bases). The ends were cut back, 5 bases at V and 1 base at J, with 18 bases in the middle. CDR3 size: 16 residues. CDR1 and CDR2 (germline): SEHNR, FQNEAQ (reference sequence). CDR3 DNA: TGTGCCAGCAGCCCGAACCCCGGACGGGGGTCCTACGAGCAGTACTTC. Protein product: CASSPNPGRGSYEQYF.

This clone was detected a few times. The J gene is TRBJ1-6, the V gene TRBV9, with 10 bases that match TRBD1. The junction had 5 bases not matched to a gene; V was cut back by 3 bases and J by 5 bases. Germline V lookup: CDR1 SGDLS, CDR2 YYNGEE. The CDR3 has 16 amino acids. The CDR3 is CASSGGTGVNNSPLHF. DNA for the CDR3: TGTGCCAGCAGCGGCGGGACAGGGGTAAATAATTCACCCCTCCACTTT.